The 8 T cell receptor beta chains reported below all come from one sample, sequenced in a study of shared clonotypes between healthy human individuals. CD45RO-negative cells were positively selected for CCR7, leaving out terminally differentiated effector memory CD45RA+ cells. TCRdb's table, derived via immunoSEQ multiplex PCR, lists solely in-frame clones and lacks some. The table lists about 2.1 million clones, 93% of them singletons. Sequenced sample: naive CD8+ T cells from PBMCs. The receptor source for this set is a man aged 18-30 years in good health. Some clones in this sample may be carry-over from other donors' samples.

The chain recombines TRBV4-1 with TRBJ2-7, with 9 bases aligning to TRBD2. The trim removed 0 bases at V and 1 base at J, leaving 4 bases unmatched. This CDR3 has 16 amino acids. The germline V gene encodes CDR1 MGHRA and CDR2 YSYEKL. CDR3 residues: CASSQDTAGGSYEQYF. Here the CDR3 DNA reads TGCGCCAGCAGCCAAGATACAGCGGGAGGTTCCTACGAGCAGTACTTC.

The chain combines TRBV7-9 with TRBJ2-2; D ambiguous. CDR3 length: 12 amino acids. V lost 5 bases, J lost 7 bases, and 8 bases lay in between. The germline gives CDR1 SEHNR, CDR2 FQNEAQ (reference sequence). This CDR3 reads CASSAGRGELFF. The CDR3 DNA is TGTGCCAGCAGCGCTGGACGCGGGGAGCTGTTTTTT.

The chain has TRBV27 and TRBJ1-2, with D tentatively TRBD1 (5 bases). Germline CDR1 MNHEY, CDR2 SMNVEV (reference sequence). There are 17 residues in the CDR3. Between the trimmed V and J ends, which lost 6 bases and 2 bases, there was a span of 22 bases. The CDR3 protein is CASSLSPLGQANYGYTF. In nucleotides, the CDR3 is TGTGCCAGCAGCCTCTCCCCTCTTGGACAAGCAAACTATGGCTACACCTTC.

This chain links TRBV7-7 with TRBJ2-1; D ambiguous. This CDR3 spans 14 amino acids. Trimming stripped 2 bases from V and 8 bases from J, with 13 bases between. The germline V gene encodes CDR1 SSHAT and CDR2 FNYEAQ (reference sequence). The CDR3 spells CASSLYQSAHEQFF. In DNA, the CDR3 is TGTGCCAGCAGCTTATATCAGAGTGCCCATGAGCAGTTCTTC.

This chain connects TRBV7-9 to TRBJ2-7, with TRBD2 as a possible D gene (6 bases). The CDR3 contains 13 residues. V was trimmed by 8 bases and J by 3 bases, leaving 14 bases between them. Germline V lookup: CDR1 SEHNR, CDR2 FQNEAQ (reference sequence). The CDR3 DNA sequence: TGTGCCAGCGGGGGGATGTGGGACTACGAGCAGTACTTC. This encodes CASGGMWDYEQYF.

The rearrangement joins TRBV9 to TRBJ2-1; 12 bases match TRBD2. CDR1 SGDLS and CDR2 YYNGEE come from the germline V gene. Germline trimming cut 3 bases from V and 3 bases from J; bases unmatched to any gene: 13. This CDR3 has 19 residues. The CDR3 region has the DNA TGTGCCAGCAGCGGGCGGCTAGCGGGAGGGTCCAAGGTCTACAATGAGCAGTTCTTC. It specifies CASSGRLAGGSKVYNEQFF. Together with reference TRBV9 and TRBJ2-1, the CDR3 gives the full variable domain: DSGVTQTPKHLITATGQRVTLRCSPRSGDLSVYWYQQSLDQGLQFLIQYYNGEERAKGNILERFSAQQFPDLHSELNLSSLELGDSALYFCASSGRLAGGSKVYNEQFFGPGTRLTVL.

Only one count was recorded for this clone. The gene calls are TRBV28 and TRBJ2-5; 12 bases are a match to TRBD2. V shed 3 bases, J shed 0 bases, and the junction held 5 bases outside the gene matches. From germline, CDR1 is MDHEN and CDR2 SYDVKM. The CDR3 loop spans 17 amino acids. CDR3 residues: CASSLTSGSPYQETQYF. The CDR3 region has the DNA TGTGCCAGCAGTTTGACTAGCGGGAGCCCGTACCAAGAGACCCAGTACTTC.

The chain employs TRBV27 and TRBJ2-5; D is uncertain. Trimming removed 2 bases at V and 0 bases at J, with 25 bases between. The germline V gene has CDR1 MNHEY and CDR2 SMNVEV (reference sequence). This CDR3 contains 20 residues. The CDR3 is CASSLRAATRRQMYQETQYF. DNA of the CDR3: TGTGCCAGCAGTTTAAGGGCGGCGACAAGGCGGCAAATGTACCAAGAGACCCAGTACTTC.